The rows below give T cell receptor beta chains drawn from one sample of a study of T cell changes during pregnancy in multiple sclerosis. TCRdb keeps only in-frame clones here, not all; method: immunoSEQ multiplex PCR. This table has tens of thousands of clones, roughly 92% appearing once. The sample was peripheral blood, taken in the first trimester of pregnancy. These receptor sequences come from a female donor with multiple sclerosis, enrolled in a pregnancy study. CDR3s include the opening cysteine and the closing phenylalanine or tryptophan. A D gene is named only where the DNA matches it firmly. For some rows the clone size is stated as once, few or many, or as a class when expanded; others skip it.

cdr3_length	d_call	j_call	clone_size	v_call	cdr3_nt	cdr3_aa
12	NA	TRBJ1-1	NA	TRBV18	TGTGCCAGCTCCCCCGGGAGCAATGAAGCTTTCTTT	CASSPGSNEAFF
15	TRBD1	TRBJ2-1	NA	TRBV18	TGTGCCAGCTCACCAACAGGGGGCACCTACAATGAGCAGTTCTTC	CASSPTGGTYNEQFF
15	NA	TRBJ1-6	few	TRBV4-1	TGCGCCAGCAGCCAAGATGCCGGGATTAATTCACCCCTCCACTTT	CASSQDAGINSPLHF
16	NA	TRBJ1-1	NA	TRBV4-3	TGCGCCAGCAGCCAAGAGATTCTGGGGCGAAACACTGAAGCTTTCTTT	CASSQEILGRNTEAFF
13	NA	TRBJ1-2	NA	TRBV6-1	TGTGCCAGCAGTGTACAGGAAACCAATGGCTACACCTTC	CASSVQETNGYTF
15	TRBD1	TRBJ1-1	NA	TRBV15	TGTGCCACCAGCAGGTTGACAGGGGTGAACACTGAAGCTTTCTTT	CATSRLTGVNTEAFF
15	TRBD1	TRBJ1-1	NA	TRBV2	TGTGCCAGCAGTGAAATGGGACAGGGGTTCGCTGAAGCTTTCTTT	CASSEMGQGFAEAFF
16	TRBD1	TRBJ2-5	once	TRBV15	TGTGCCACCAGCAGAGAGGGGACAGTAAACCAAGAGACCCAGTACTTC	CATSREGTVNQETQYF
15	NA	TRBJ2-3	NA	TRBV5-4	TGTGCCAGCAGCTTGGAGACTAGACGCACAGATACGCAGTATTTT	CASSLETRRTDTQYF
15	NA	TRBJ1-2	NA	TRBV9	TGTGCCAGCAGCGTAGCTACGAAGGCAGGCTATGGCTACACCTTC	CASSVATKAGYGYTF
15	TRBD1	TRBJ1-1	NA	TRBV18	TGTGCCAGCTCACCCGCCACGACAGGGTTGGCTGAAGCTTTCTTT	CASSPATTGLAEAFF